This T cell receptor beta chain was identified during a study of T-cell memory formation after mild COVID-19. Study results and caveats: Shrinking CD4+ clones were chiefly CM and EM; CD8+ ones were chiefly EMRA. Later expanders leaned CD4+, whereas day 15 to 85 contracting clones were balanced CD4/CD8.

There are a few counts of this clonotype. No antigen is known for it. J was trimmed by 3 bases and V by 0 bases; bases with no gene match: 14. Germline V gene lookup returns CDR1 LGHNA and CDR2 YSLEER. CDR3 length equals 20 residues. TCRdb re-called the 5' RACE reads through MiXCR, storing one row per CDR3 protein. This repertoire shows tens of thousands of distinct CDR3 sequences, over 12% found once; its top ten account for approximately 40%. The rearrangement joins TRBV4-3 to TRBJ1-1, with 12 bases aligning to TRBD1. This TCR was sampled from a man between 18 and 35 years old who had mild COVID-19 (a few samples of this study predate the infection). Cell type and time point are not known. The sample taken for sequencing was PBMCs or a T cell subset sorted from them (not recorded which). The chain's CDR3 is CASSQDTVIRDRGRDTEAFF. For the CDR3, the DNA is TGCGCCAGCAGCCAAGATACGGTAATTCGGGACAGGGGGCGCGACACTGAAGCTTTCTTT.